This T cell receptor beta chain was sequenced during a study of Graves' ophthalmopathy and Graves' hyperthyroidism. Study at large: No ophthalmopathy within 18 months of follow-up signified stable hyperthyroidism. Study findings and constraints: Blood also harbored most expanded thyroid clonotypes above 0.001 frequency.

The hyperthyroidism patients had a new diagnosis of under 2 months' duration and were aged 18 to 65. No donor had other autoimmune disease, uncontrolled infection, pregnancy or lactation. Germline V lookup: CDR1 SEHNR, CDR2 FQNEAQ (reference sequence). The V and J ends lost 5 bases and 7 bases respectively, with 17 bases between them. The CDR3 is 14 amino acids. Concerning this clonotype itself: Its antigen is currently unknown.

RNA transcripts were the template, and TCR beta CDR3 regions were amplified from them. First-round RT-PCR employed HTBI primers, with a second-round multiplex PCR after it. One entry per CDR3 protein results from TCRdb running MiXCR on the multiplex PCR reads. This table has around 590,000 distinct CDR3 sequences, roughly 39% appearing once. The rearrangement joins TRBV7-9 to TRBJ1-2, with D unresolved. The sample was peripheral blood or thyroid tissue (not recorded which). The clonotype was recovered from an adult man with Graves' hyperthyroidism. CDR3 nucleotide sequence: TGTGCCAGCAGCCCCTTCGAGGAGGGCTGTGGCTACACCTTC. Translating gives CASSPFEEGCGYTF.